This T cell receptor (beta chain) was sequenced during a study of a mutant IDH1 vaccine in newly diagnosed glioma. Looking at the study overall: Eight vaccine doses were administered to patients at weeks 1, 3, 5, 7, 11, 15, 19 and 23. Vaccine administration was initiated 4-6 weeks following radiotherapy alone, or with temozolomide cycles. Before enrollment, the patients had been treated with radiotherapy alone, temozolomide alone, or both together. Most of them had received both.

Here immunoSEQ multiplex PCR was the method, and the copy in TCRdb shows in-frame clones only, minus some. This table has roughly 50,000 clones, around 80% appearing once. Germline V gives CDR1 SEHNR, CDR2 FQNEAQ (reference sequence). This CDR3 region has 16 residues. V lost 1 base to trimming and J lost 2 bases, with 12 bases between them. Sample time point: week 23, last vaccination. What each vaccine dose contained was 300 ug of mutant IDH1 20-mer peptide, accompanied by topical imiquimod. Comments on this clone: As yet, its antigen is unknown.

The J gene is TRBJ1-3, the V gene TRBV7-9, with D tentatively TRBD1 (6 bases). The source material was PBMCs, sampled from a glioma patient whose treatment included an IDH1 peptide vaccine. This clonotype originated in a woman between 40 and 50 years old with glioma. Some clones in this sample may be carry-over from other donors' samples. The CDR3 sequence: CASSLGQANTGNTIYF. Here the CDR3 DNA reads TGTGCCAGCAGCTTAGGACAGGCGAATACTGGAAACACCATATATTTT.